This entry lists 21 T cell receptor beta chains sequenced from one sample in a study of T cell responses to AZD1222 COVID-19 vaccine. This table comes from immunoSEQ multiplex PCR, and its TCRdb copy is limited to in-frame clones, with some not included. The table includes about 130,000 clones, about 92% detected once. This sample comprised peripheral blood, obtained on day 0 of MenACWY control vaccination. Source of these receptors: an adult in good health.

This rearrangement joins TRBV20-1 to TRBJ2-7; maybe TRBD1 (6 bases). Germline V gene sequence: CDR1 DFQATT, CDR2 SNEGSKA (reference sequence). The CDR3 is 15 residues long. Trimming removed 3 bases at V and 1 base at J, with 16 bases between. CDR3 residues: CSASPTWDISYEQYV. CDR3 DNA: TGCAGTGCTAGTCCGACATGGGACATTTCCTACGAGCAGTACGTC.

This sequence joins TRBV21-1 and TRBJ2-3; the DNA was not compared with TRBD2, the D call given in the table. TRBV21-1 is assigned pseudogene status. The CDR3 spans 21 residues. The CDR3 loop reads CASSKGLSDSERGRLTDTQYF. The CDR3 DNA reads TGTGCCAGCAGCAAAGGGTTATCGGACAGCGAGCGGGGGCGACTCACAGATACGCAGTATTTT.

The gene calls are TRBV5-1 and TRBJ1-1; D is possibly TRBD1 (6 bases). Trimming cost V 0 bases and J 5 bases, with 14 bases left between them. The length of the CDR3 is 15 residues. The germline V gene encodes CDR1 SGHRS and CDR2 YFSETQ. CDR3 protein: CASSLAYDRNTEAFF. The CDR3 region has the DNA TGCGCCAGCAGCTTGGCATACGACAGGAATACTGAAGCTTTCTTT.

The chain employs TRBV19 and TRBJ1-1; the D gene is possibly TRBD1 (6 bases). The length of the CDR3 is 15 residues. V shed 0 bases and J shed 0 bases, with 8 bases lying between them. The germline V gene encodes CDR1 LNHDA and CDR2 SQIVND (reference sequence). CDR3 in amino acids: CASSIDQGMNTEAFF. CDR3 nucleotide sequence: TGTGCCAGTAGTATAGATCAGGGGATGAACACTGAAGCTTTCTTT.

This sequence joins TRBV11-2 and TRBJ2-1; D is undetermined. Germline CDR1 is SGHAT and CDR2 is FQNNGV. This CDR3 comprises 14 residues. V dropped 7 bases and J dropped 0 bases, with 10 bases sitting between them. This chain's CDR3 is CASNPTDSYNEQFF. CDR3 DNA sequence: TGTGCCAGCAACCCAACTGACTCCTACAATGAGCAGTTCTTC.

The chain is built from TRBV28 and TRBJ1-4; D uncertain. From germline, CDR1 is MDHEN and CDR2 SYDVKM. This CDR3 has 17 residues. V lost 5 bases, J lost 1 base, and 17 bases lay in between. CDR3: CASSPAGGIGTNEKLFF. The CDR3 DNA is TGTGCCAGCAGTCCCGCCGGAGGAATCGGAACTAATGAAAAACTGTTTTTT.

Notes on this clone: Other DNA sequences in this sample translate to the same CDR3. CDR3 in amino acids: CASSPTLRGGYTF. CDR3 coding DNA: TGTGCCAGCAGTCCGACCCTTAGGGGGGGCTACACCTTC. This sequence joins TRBV12-3 or TRBV12-4 and TRBJ1-2; maybe TRBD1 (6 bases). This CDR3 spans 13 amino acids. The ends were cut back, 5 bases at V and 8 bases at J, with 15 bases in the middle.

The chain couples TRBV11-3 to TRBJ2-6; D unclear. CDR1 SGHNT and CDR2 YENEEA come from the germline V gene. This CDR3 has 14 amino acids. V lost 5 bases to trimming and J lost 2 bases, with 7 bases between them. CDR3 protein: CASSPRTGANVLTF. The CDR3 bases are TGTGCCAGCAGCCCTCGTACTGGGGCCAACGTCCTGACTTTC. Together with reference TRBV11-3 and TRBJ2-6, the CDR3 gives the full variable domain: EAGVVQSPRYKIIEKKQPVAFWCNPISGHNTLYWYLQNLGQGPELLIRYENEEAVDDSQLPKDRFSAERLKGVDSTLKIQPAELGDSAVYLCASSPRTGANVLTFGAGSRLTVL.

This sequence joins TRBV4-1 and TRBJ1-4; D is undetermined. The CDR3 totals 13 residues. In germline, CDR1 is MGHRA, CDR2 YSYEKL. Deletions cut 2 bases from V and 4 bases from J, with 5 bases between. CDR3 amino acids: CASSQFSNEKLFF. Written as DNA, the CDR3 is TGCGCCAGCAGCCAATTCAGTAATGAAAAACTGTTTTTT.

V gene TRBV28 combines with J gene TRBJ1-1, with TRBD1 as a possible D gene (6 bases). Germline CDR1 and CDR2: MDHEN and SYDVKM. This CDR3 has 13 residues. V shed 7 bases and J shed 1 base, with 10 bases lying between them. CDR3 in DNA: TGTGCCAGCACCGTACAGGGGAACACTGAAGCTTTCTTT. This sequence encodes CASTVQGNTEAFF.

The genes are TRBV24-1 and TRBJ2-1; 8 positions match TRBD1. Unmatched junction bases numbered 11, after V lost 1 base and J lost 7 bases. This CDR3 is built from 17 residues. Per germline, CDR1 KGHDR and CDR2 SFDVKD. CDR3 amino acids: CATSDFTGTGALNEQFF. The CDR3 DNA reads as TGTGCCACCAGTGATTTTACCGGGACAGGCGCCCTAAATGAGCAGTTCTTC.

The chain combines TRBV15 with TRBJ2-2, with unresolved D. CDR1 LNHNV and CDR2 YYDKDF come from the germline V gene (reference sequence). The CDR3 is 15 amino acids. Deletions cut 4 bases from V and 1 base from J, with 10 bases between. The CDR3 DNA is TGTGCCACCAGCAATTTCCCGTGGAACACCGGGGAGCTGTTTTTT. Residues: CATSNFPWNTGELFF.

The chain recombines TRBV29-1 with TRBJ1-3; D is unclear. The CDR3 length is 14 residues. Deletions cut 4 bases from V and 8 bases from J, with 18 bases between. Germline assignment: CDR1 SQVTM and CDR2 ANQGSEA. The CDR3 bases are TGCAGCGTTGTTTTCGGTCTTTATAGGGACACCATATATTTT. Translation: CSVVFGLYRDTIYF.

The rearrangement uses TRBV29-1 and TRBJ2-1; 9 positions agree with TRBD2. Germline loops: CDR1 SQVTM, CDR2 ANQGSEA. The CDR3 length is 14 residues. With V trimmed by 5 bases and J by 7 bases, 9 bases remained unmatched. CDR3 DNA: TGCAGCGTTCCTATAGCGGGAGACAGGAATGAGCAGTTCTTC. Translating gives CSVPIAGDRNEQFF.

The V and J genes are TRBV6-4 and TRBJ2-3, with 7 bases identical to TRBD2. Trimming at V came to 6 bases and at J to 11 bases, leaving 11 bases not matched to a gene. Germline V gene data show CDR1 as MRHNA and CDR2 as SNTAGT. The CDR3 runs to 13 residues. The chain's CDR3 is CASSAGDATLQYF. The CDR3 coding sequence is TGTGCCAGCAGCGCGGGGGACGCGACACTGCAGTATTTT.

The rearrangement uses TRBV4-3 and TRBJ1-1, with D perhaps matching TRBD1 (5 bases). The CDR3 covers 15 residues. The germline gives CDR1 LGHNA, CDR2 YSLEER. V lost 2 bases and J lost 6, with 16 bases in between. The CDR3 coding sequence is TGCGCCAGCAGCCAATCCGCGCGGGGGATTGCTGAAGCTTTCTTT. Translated, it gives CASSQSARGIAEAFF.

This clone was seen once. The V gene is TRBV12-3 or TRBV12-4, the J gene TRBJ2-1; no reliable D call. The CDR3 has 12 residues. The V and J ends lost 6 bases and 3 bases respectively, with 6 bases between them. This CDR3 reads CASRDGYNEQFF. The CDR3 DNA is TGTGCCAGCAGGGATGGCTACAATGAGCAGTTCTTC.

Here the CDR3 reads CASSRREMNTEAFF. CDR3 nucleotide sequence: TGTGCCAGCAGCCGTAGGGAGATGAACACTGAAGCTTTCTTT. The chain employs TRBV7-9 and TRBJ1-1; no clear D gene. The CDR3 totals 14 residues. With 5 bases removed from V and 0 bases from J, the gap between germline ends came to 10 bases. Germline assignment: CDR1 SEHNR and CDR2 FQNEAQ (reference sequence). Together with reference TRBV7-9 and TRBJ1-1, the CDR3 gives the full variable domain: DTGVSQNPRHKITKRGQNVTFRCDPISEHNRLYWYRQTLGQGPEFLTYFQNEAQLEKSRLLSDRFSAERPKGSFSTLEIQRTEQGDSAMYLCASSRREMNTEAFFGQGTRLTVV.

The count of this clone is one. This chain links TRBV18 with TRBJ1-2, with 8 bases matching TRBD1. This CDR3 has 15 amino acids. V lost 4 bases and J lost 4; bases outside the gene matches: 8. Germline loops: CDR1 KGHSH, CDR2 LQKENI. CDR3 residues: CASSHPDREFYGYTF. In nucleotides, the CDR3 is TGTGCCAGCTCACACCCGGACAGGGAGTTCTATGGCTACACCTTC.

About this clone itself: It is unclear where the CDR3 begins or ends on the DNA, so no DNA is shown, and the CDR3 is as TCRdb lists it. This rearrangement joins TRBV23-1 to TRBJ2-7. TRBV23-1 is marked as an open reading frame, function uncertain. The CDR3 region is 24 residues in length, termini included. This CDR3 reads CASSQSAVIRAVRRAGHQAGEQYV.

The chain has TRBV21-1 and TRBJ2-2; no DNA check was done on the table's D call, TRBD1. TRBV21-1 is flagged as a pseudogene. CDR3 size: 14 residues. CDR3 sequence (DNA): TGTGCCAGCATACAGGGGGCGAACACCGGGGAGCTGTTTTTT. Translation: CASIQGANTGELFF.